This T cell receptor (beta chain) was found in a study of blood T cells in healthy people across ages. This CDR3 is built from 17 residues. V lost 0 bases, J lost 5 bases, and 10 bases stayed unmatched. Germline V gives CDR1 DFQATT, CDR2 SNEGSKA (reference sequence). A J-beta primer mix and a sample-barcoded 5' primer were used in a second PCR of about 7 to 12 cycles. TCRdb recomputed calls from the 5' RACE reads with MiXCR, one row per CDR3 protein. The sample has some 710,000 distinct CDR3 sequences; about a fifth are singletons. The specimen sequenced was blood. The sequence came from a man between 70 and 80 years old in good health. The V call is TRBV20-1, the J call TRBJ2-3; 11 bases line up with TRBD2. This CDR3 reads CSARDPISGGAGDTQYF. The CDR3 DNA is TGCAGTGCTAGAGACCCAATTAGCGGGGGGGCCGGAGATACGCAGTATTTT.